Shown below are 15 T cell receptor beta chains from a single sample sequenced in a study of T cell repertoires in cytomegalovirus infection. In TCRdb, the reads were re-called with MiXCR into one record per CDR3 protein. The table includes 250,000 to 300,000 distinct CDR3 sequences, roughly 10% detected once. The sequenced sample consisted of PBMCs. These TCRs come from a human donor in good health (CMV status not recorded). Some clones in this sample may be carry-over from other donors' samples.

This clonotype was counted ten times or more. V is TRBV7-2 and J is TRBJ2-1; 11 bases fit TRBD2. There are 17 residues in the CDR3. Germline V CDR1 and CDR2: SGHTA, FQGNSA. J lost 7 bases, V lost 2 bases, and 10 bases had no gene match. This CDR3 reads CASSLTHLAGGQNEQFF. CDR3 sequence (DNA): TGTGCCAGCAGCTTAACCCACCTAGCGGGGGGACAAAATGAGCAGTTCTTC.

This clonotype was observed a handful of times. V is TRBV7-8 and J is TRBJ1-1; D is possibly TRBD1 (6 bases). V gave up 5 bases and J gave up 5 bases, with 21 bases separating them. Germline V gives CDR1 SGHVS, CDR2 FQNEAQ. This CDR3 has 16 amino acids. This CDR3 reads CASSLYYRESGTEAFF. The CDR3 DNA is TGTGCCAGCAGCCTATACTACAGGGAGAGTGGAACTGAAGCTTTCTTT.

V and J are TRBV5-1 and TRBJ2-3; D assignment may be TRBD1 or TRBD2 (5 bases each). This CDR3 contains 15 residues. Per the germline V gene, CDR1 is SGHRS and CDR2 is YFSETQ. The V gene lost 4 bases and the J gene lost 3 bases, with 15 bases spanning the gap. The CDR3 nucleotides read TGCGCCAGCAGCATGGGTATAGGGGAGACAGATACGCAGTATTTT. The encoded protein is CASSMGIGETDTQYF.

V gene TRBV19 combines with J gene TRBJ1-5; 7 bases align to TRBD1. Per germline, CDR1 LNHDA and CDR2 SQIVND (reference sequence). There are 15 residues in the CDR3. J lost 0 bases, V lost 5 bases, and 4 bases had no gene match. The CDR3 region has the DNA TGTGCCAGTAGTTCTGGGACAGCTAGCAATCAGCCCCAGCATTTT. Its translation: CASSSGTASNQPQHF.

In its sample, this clonotype was seen many times. V and J are TRBV29-1 and TRBJ2-3; TRBD1 or TRBD2 may be the D gene (5 bases each). The CDR3 spans 15 residues. Between the trimmed V and J ends, which lost 6 bases and 6 bases, there was a span of 22 bases. In germline, CDR1 is SQVTM, CDR2 ANQGSEA. This CDR3 is CSVGYGANMGDTQYF. CDR3 DNA: TGCAGCGTAGGATACGGGGCTAATATGGGGGATACGCAGTATTTT.

This clonotype has a count of ten or more. The chain is built from TRBV7-2 and TRBJ2-3, with 7 bases fitting TRBD1. Germline loops: CDR1 SGHTA, CDR2 FQGNSA. V lost 5 bases, J lost 8 bases, and 13 bases stayed unmatched. This CDR3 spans 15 amino acids. This chain's CDR3 is CASSPGGGGQSTQYF. CDR3 bases: TGTGCCAGCAGCCCAGGGGGTGGCGGCCAATCTACGCAGTATTTT. Full variable domain (outside the CDR3, taken from reference TRBV7-2 and TRBJ2-3): GAGVSQSPSNKVTEKGKDVELRCDPISGHTALYWYRQSLGQGLEFLIYFQGNSAPDKSGLPSDRFSAERTGGSVSTLTIQRTQQEDSAVYLCASSPGGGGQSTQYFGPGTRLTVL.

This clonotype showed up many times. The chain couples TRBV19 to TRBJ1-5, with 11 nucleotides matching TRBD1. V lost 6 bases to trimming and J lost 3 bases; unmatched junction nucleotides: 7. Germline V gene lookup returns CDR1 LNHDA and CDR2 SQIVND (reference sequence). The CDR3 is 16 amino acids. This chain's CDR3 is CASRPWDRGDNQPQHF. The DNA of the CDR3 is TGTGCCAGTAGACCCTGGGACAGGGGGGACAATCAGCCCCAGCATTTT.

In its sample, this clonotype was seen many times. J is TRBJ2-1 and V is TRBV28; D uncertain. Between the trimmed V and J ends, which lost 2 bases and 12 bases, there was a span of 5 bases. This CDR3 has 10 residues. Per germline, CDR1 MDHEN and CDR2 SYDVKM. The CDR3 nucleotides are TGTGCCAGCAGTTTAAACCCGCAGTTCTTC. Translating gives CASSLNPQFF. Complete variable domain (other parts from reference TRBV28 and TRBJ2-1): DVKVTQSSRYLVKRTGEKVFLECVQDMDHENMFWYRQDPGLGLRLIYFSYDVKMKEKGDIPEGYSVSREKKERFSLILESASTNQTSMYLCASSLNPQFFGPGTRLTVL.

At least ten counts were recorded for this clonotype. A much bigger clone sits one base away, suggesting this may be a read error. The chain joins TRBV19 to TRBJ2-7; possible D gene TRBD2, 6 bases. CDR1 LNHDA and CDR2 SQIVND come from the germline V gene (reference sequence). The CDR3 covers 14 residues. CDR3 residues: CVSSSGLDAYEQYF. CDR3 sequence (DNA): TGTGTCAGTAGTAGCGGCCTGGACGCCTACGAGCAGTACTTC. The full variable domain, in which reference TRBV19 and TRBJ2-7 provide the parts outside the CDR3, is DGGITQSPKYLFRKEGQNVTLSCEQNLNHDAMYWYRQDPGQGLRLIYYSQIVNDFQKGDIAEGYSVSREKKESFPLTVTSAQKNPTAFYLCVSSSGLDAYEQYFGPGTRLTVT.

This clonotype was counted at least ten times. The chain couples TRBV6-9 to TRBJ2-3, with D tentatively TRBD2 (6 bases). V lost 2 bases to trimming and J lost 5 bases, with 14 bases between them. Germline assignment: CDR1 MNHGY and CDR2 SVAAGI. The CDR3 totals 15 residues. The CDR3 here is CASSYQGGVLDTQYF. CDR3 in DNA: TGTGCCAGCAGTTATCAGGGCGGGGTCTTAGATACGCAGTATTTT.

This clonotype appeared many times. The chain is built from TRBV7-2 and TRBJ1-6; weak D call: TRBD1 (5 bases). The germline CDR1 and CDR2 sequences are SGHTA and FQGNSA. The CDR3 is made up of 15 amino acids. V lost 5 bases and J 0 bases, leaving 8 bases between the germline ends. The DNA of the CDR3 is TGTGCCAGCAGCGGAGACAGCTCCTATAATTCACCCCTCCACTTT. This gives the protein CASSGDSSYNSPLHF. The variable domain in full, with the rest retrieved from reference TRBV7-2 and TRBJ1-6, is GAGVSQSPSNKVTEKGKDVELRCDPISGHTALYWYRQSLGQGLEFLIYFQGNSAPDKSGLPSDRFSAERTGGSVSTLTIQRTQQEDSAVYLCASSGDSSYNSPLHFGNGTRLTVT.

This clonotype has ten or more counts. The rearrangement links TRBV5-5 to TRBJ2-3; 8 bases map to TRBD2. This CDR3 is built from 15 residues. J lost 6 bases, V lost 0 bases, and 6 bases had no gene match. The V gene's germline CDR1 is SGHKS and CDR2 YYEKEE (reference sequence). The DNA for the CDR3 is TGTGCCAGCAGCTTGGGGCGGGGGGACCAGGATACGCAGTATTTT. Translation: CASSLGRGDQDTQYF. Based on the CDR3 plus reference TRBV5-5 and TRBJ2-3, the full variable domain is DAGVTQSPTHLIKTRGQQVTLRCSPISGHKSVSWYQQVLGQGPQFIFQYYEKEERGRGNFPDRFSARQFPNYSSELNVNALLLGDSALYLCASSLGRGDQDTQYFGPGTRLTVL.

This clonotype was found many times. The chain is built from TRBV7-8 and TRBJ1-2; D is uncertain. V gave up 11 bases and J gave up 4 bases, with 26 bases separating them. The CDR3 runs 16 residues. Looked up from germline, CDR1 is SGHVS and CDR2 is FQNEAQ. The CDR3 DNA reads TGTGCCGCCAGCAGCTCCGCTTTCAGGCTTCCCTATGGCTACACCTTC. Encoded protein: CAASSSAFRLPYGYTF.

This clonotype has ten or more counts. This chain joins TRBV7-8 and TRBJ1-1, with D possibly matching TRBD1 (5 bases). This CDR3 has 15 amino acids. V shed 5 bases and J shed 3 bases, with 16 bases lying between them. The V gene's germline CDR1 is SGHVS and CDR2 FQNEAQ. CDR3 bases: TGTGCCAGCAGCGGACAATTAGGGACCTACACTGAAGCTTTCTTT. It specifies CASSGQLGTYTEAFF.

This clonotype came up many times. V gene TRBV7-2 combines with J gene TRBJ1-2; D is unresolved. The V end was cut by 11 bases, the J end by 8 bases, with 24 bases between. The V gene's germline CDR1 is SGHTA and CDR2 FQGNSA. The CDR3 is 14 amino acids. CDR3 protein: CAVSAVGIREGYTF. The CDR3 region has the DNA TGTGCCGTTAGCGCGGTTGGGATACGGGAGGGCTACACCTTC.